The next 4 T cell receptor beta chains were all read from a single sample in a study of cytomegalovirus exposure and HLA in healthy donors. The primer mix had 60 Vbeta and 13 Jbeta primers. The assay was immunoSEQ multiplex PCR, and TCRdb's table has in-frame clones only and misses some. The repertoire holds 150,000 to 200,000 clones, 75% to 85% seen once, with 1.5% to 2% in the top ten. Material: PBMCs. The receptors stem from a woman aged 45-59 years in good health and CMV-seronegative.

The gene calls are TRBV6-5 and TRBJ2-1; 10 bases line up with TRBD2. CDR1 is MNHEY and CDR2 is SVGAGI in the germline V gene. The V gene end was trimmed by 3 bases and the J gene end by 6 bases; junction bases not matched to a gene: 5. The CDR3 covers 15 residues. The DNA for the CDR3 is TGTGCCAGCAGTTATCCTAGCGGGGGATTCAATGAGCAGTTCTTC. Amino acid sequence: CASSYPSGGFNEQFF.

The chain's CDR3 is CASSLGTVSYNEQFF. CDR3 nucleotides: TGTGCCAGCAGCTTAGGGACAGTCTCCTACAATGAGCAGTTCTTC. The genes are TRBV11-3 and TRBJ2-1, with TRBD1 as a possible D gene (6 bases). V lost 1 base, J lost 0 bases, and 7 bases lay in between. This CDR3 spans 15 amino acids. The V gene's germline CDR1 is SGHNT and CDR2 YENEEA.

This sequence joins TRBV7-2 and TRBJ1-4, with TRBD1 as a possible D gene (6 bases). CDR3 length: 13 amino acids. V shed 8 bases and J shed 7 bases, with 14 bases lying between them. Germline-derived CDR1 and CDR2 are SGHTA and FQGNSA. DNA for the CDR3: TGTGCCAGCGCGGGTGGACAGAGTGAAAAACTGTTTTTT. Translating gives CASAGGQSEKLFF.

Only one count was recorded for this clone. The V gene is TRBV7-9, the J gene TRBJ2-4, with D perhaps matching TRBD2 (5 bases). Trimming pared 5 bases from V and 4 bases from J, leaving 15 bases between. The CDR3 sequence is 15 residues long. CDR1 SEHNR and CDR2 FQNEAQ come from the germline V gene (reference sequence). CDR3 sequence: CASSLPGKSKNIQYF. In nucleotides, the CDR3 is TGTGCCAGCAGCCTCCCGGGGAAGTCTAAAAACATTCAGTACTTC. The full variable domain, rest sourced from reference TRBV7-9 and TRBJ2-4, is DTGVSQNPRHKITKRGQNVTFRCDPISEHNRLYWYRQTLGQGPEFLTYFQNEAQLEKSRLLSDRFSAERPKGSFSTLEIQRTEQGDSAMYLCASSLPGKSKNIQYFGAGTRLSVL.